The entry that follows covers one T cell receptor (beta chain) sequence. Its specific antigen is unknown. Per-nucleotide qualities are absent, and no much larger clonotype sits a single base away. TCRbeta CDR3 regions were amplified from genomic DNA by means of the immunoSEQ Assay, a bias-controlled multiplex PCR. Per the source publication's procedure: The number of nucleated cells in each sample was estimated by amplification of reference gene primers within the assay. To quantify the absolute abundance of each unique TCRbeta CDR3 rearrangement, sequence reads were collapsed and filtered. Productive Simpson clonality was computed per sample as the square root of Simpson's diversity index over productive rearrangements. TCRdb retrieved this table from immuneACCESS and kept in-frame rearrangements only. Not all clones are present; in checked studies, unresolved V genes account for under half, and no reason is known for the remainder. The V and J calls and clone size were taken over from that table, and D and trimming were inferred from the DNA. The sample table contains some 20,000 clones; only one count was recorded for roughly 93% of them. The top ten constitute around 6% of the sample.

Whole blood was collected in K2EDTA tubes by collaborating institutions according to the institutions' own protocols. For TCRbeta analysis, collaborator samples were shipped as frozen whole blood, as isolated PBMCs, or as DNA extracted from either sample type. These data come from a study of blood T cell repertoires in COVID-19 (dated by TCRdb to about 2020). General notes on the study: Samples from collaborators originated in the United States, Italy and Spain and spanned both the acute and convalescent phases of COVID-19. The prospective study material was composed of cDNA or gDNA derived from T cells, B-cell-depleted T cells, or PBMCs. The repertoires were released in a freely available public database meant as a resource for research on the immune response to SARS-CoV-2. The samples were drawn from the first 160 participants of the ongoing ImmuneRACE study and from over 950 subjects provided by 6 global collaborators. Sample metadata almost always included a de-identified subject ID, COVID-19 status, age in years and sex. Subjects who had been exposed to COVID-19, were actively infected with it, or had recovered from it provided the deeply sampled blood TCRbeta repertoires that made up the dataset. HLA class I and class II types, where available, came from metadata supplied by the sample provider rather than from assay-based typing.

Study-wide findings and limitations: The amount of clinical and demographic metadata varied by source and participant and was provided uncurated.

According to the germline V gene (reference sequence), CDR1 reads MNHEY and CDR2 reads SMNVEV. V loses 6 bases, J loses 10 bases, and the germline ends lie 13 bases apart. The CDR3 covers 13 residues, taking in both the cysteine and the phenylalanine. Only the CDR3 part of the read is kept: 39 bases, read in frame from the first base. The receptor was derived from a human donor in a cohort sampled during active COVID-19. The rearranged chain carries TRBV27 and TRBJ1-6; the best D guess is TRBD1, with 6 bases matching. Sequenced: peripheral blood. The encoded CDR3 is CASRPTGPSPLHF. The DNA is as follows: TGTGCCAGCAGACCAACAGGGCCCTCACCCCTCCACTTT.